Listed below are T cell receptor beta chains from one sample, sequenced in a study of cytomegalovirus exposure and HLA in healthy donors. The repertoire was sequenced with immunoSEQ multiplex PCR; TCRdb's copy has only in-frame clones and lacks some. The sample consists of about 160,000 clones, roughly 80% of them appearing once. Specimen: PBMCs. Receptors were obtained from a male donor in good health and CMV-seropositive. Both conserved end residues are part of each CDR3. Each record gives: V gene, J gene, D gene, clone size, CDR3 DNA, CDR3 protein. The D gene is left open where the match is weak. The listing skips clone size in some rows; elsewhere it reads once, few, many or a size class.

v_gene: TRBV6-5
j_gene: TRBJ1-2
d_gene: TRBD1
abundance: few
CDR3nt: TGTGCCAGCAGCCGTCGGGACAGGCCCAACTATGGCTACACCTTC
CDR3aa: CASSRRDRPNYGYTF

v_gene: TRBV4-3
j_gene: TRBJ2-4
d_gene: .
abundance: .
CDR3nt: TGCGCCAGCAGCCAAGATAGAACAGGAACAAAAAACATTCAGTACTTC
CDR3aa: CASSQDRTGTKNIQYF

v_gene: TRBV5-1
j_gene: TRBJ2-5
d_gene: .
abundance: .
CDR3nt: TGCGCCAGCAGCTTGGGGACACGTGAGACCCAGTACTTC
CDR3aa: CASSLGTRETQYF

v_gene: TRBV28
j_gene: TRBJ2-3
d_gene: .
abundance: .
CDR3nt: TGTGCCAGCAGTTTCCCCTTTATTAACTCACTTACAGATACGCAGTATTTT
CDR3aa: CASSFPFINSLTDTQYF

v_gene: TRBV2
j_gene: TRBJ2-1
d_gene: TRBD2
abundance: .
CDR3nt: TGTGCCAGCAGTGAGTATGGGACTAGCGGGAGGAGGTACAATGAGCAGTTCTTC
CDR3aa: CASSEYGTSGRRYNEQFF

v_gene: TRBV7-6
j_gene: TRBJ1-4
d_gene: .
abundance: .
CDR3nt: TGTGCCAGCGGCAGGGAGGCAACTAATGAAAAACTGTTTTTT
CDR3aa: CASGREATNEKLFF

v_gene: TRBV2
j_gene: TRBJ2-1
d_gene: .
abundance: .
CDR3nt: TGTGCCAGCAGCGACAATGAGCAGTTCTTC
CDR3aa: CASSDNEQFF

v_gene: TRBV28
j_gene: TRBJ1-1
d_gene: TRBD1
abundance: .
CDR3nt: TGTGCCAGCAGTTCTGGACAGGGGGCGGTTGAAGCTTTCTTT
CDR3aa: CASSSGQGAVEAFF

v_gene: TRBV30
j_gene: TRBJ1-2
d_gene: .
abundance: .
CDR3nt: TGTGCCTGGAGTTCCTACGACAGGCATGGCTACACCTTC
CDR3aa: CAWSSYDRHGYTF

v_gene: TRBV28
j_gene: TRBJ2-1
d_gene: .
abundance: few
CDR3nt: TGTGCCAGCGGCCTTTCCTACAATGAGCAGTTCTTC
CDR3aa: CASGLSYNEQFF

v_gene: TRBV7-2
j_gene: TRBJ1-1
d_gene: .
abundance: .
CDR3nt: TGTGCCAGCAGCTGGGGGGATTGGGGTGAAGCTTTCTTT
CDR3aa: CASSWGDWGEAFF

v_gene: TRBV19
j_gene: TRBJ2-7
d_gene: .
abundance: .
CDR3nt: TGTGCCAGTACCATTAACATGGGTGGAGGCGAGCAGTACTTC
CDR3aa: CASTINMGGGEQYF

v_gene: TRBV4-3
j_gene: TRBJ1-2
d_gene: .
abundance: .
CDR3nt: TGCGCCAGCAGCCAAGATCTTGGCAGGGGAGTCGCTGGCTACGCCTTC
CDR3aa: CASSQDLGRGVAGYAF

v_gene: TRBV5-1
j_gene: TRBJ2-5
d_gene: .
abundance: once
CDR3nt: TGCGCCAGCAGCTTGCAGGGCCTCCAAGAGACCCAGTACTTC
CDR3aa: CASSLQGLQETQYF

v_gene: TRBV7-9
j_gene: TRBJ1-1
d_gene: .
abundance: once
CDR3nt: TGTGCCAGCAGCTTAGGGCAGATGAACACTGAAGCTTTCTTT
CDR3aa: CASSLGQMNTEAFF

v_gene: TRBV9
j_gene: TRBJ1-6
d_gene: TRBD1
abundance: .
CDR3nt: TGTGCCAGCAGCCGCAGGGGACAGATTTCCTATAATTCACCCCTCCACTTT
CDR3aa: CASSRRGQISYNSPLHF

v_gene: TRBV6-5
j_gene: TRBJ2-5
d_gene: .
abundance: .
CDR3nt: TGTGCCAGCAGACCTACAGGACCCGAGACCCAGTACTTC
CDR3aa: CASRPTGPETQYF

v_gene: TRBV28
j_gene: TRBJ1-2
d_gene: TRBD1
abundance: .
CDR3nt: TGTGCCAGCAGTTGGGGACAGGGGATCTATGGCTACACCTTC
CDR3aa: CASSWGQGIYGYTF

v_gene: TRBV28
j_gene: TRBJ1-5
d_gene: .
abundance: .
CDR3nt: TGTGCCAGCAGGTTGACATATAGCAATCAGCCCCAGCATTTT
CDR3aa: CASRLTYSNQPQHF

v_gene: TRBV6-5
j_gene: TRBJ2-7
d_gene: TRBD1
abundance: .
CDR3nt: TGTGCCAGCAGTTACTCGACAGGGGACTACGAGCAGTACTTC
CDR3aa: CASSYSTGDYEQYF

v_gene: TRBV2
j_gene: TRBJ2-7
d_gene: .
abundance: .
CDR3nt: TGTGCCAGCAGTGAAGCAGAGACACGGACCTACGAGCAGTACTTC
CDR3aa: CASSEAETRTYEQYF

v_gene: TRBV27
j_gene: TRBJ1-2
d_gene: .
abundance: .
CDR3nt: TGTGCCAGCAGCTGGCTCTATGGCTACACCTTC
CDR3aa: CASSWLYGYTF

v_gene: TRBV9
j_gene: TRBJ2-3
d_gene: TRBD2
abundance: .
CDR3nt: TGTGCCAGCAGCGTGGGGACTAGCGGCACAGATACGCAGTATTTT
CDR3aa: CASSVGTSGTDTQYF

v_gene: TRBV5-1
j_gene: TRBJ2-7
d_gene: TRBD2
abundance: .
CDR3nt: TGCGCCAGCAGCGAGGTACTAGCGGGAGTAGAGGACGAGCAGTACTTC
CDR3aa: CASSEVLAGVEDEQYF

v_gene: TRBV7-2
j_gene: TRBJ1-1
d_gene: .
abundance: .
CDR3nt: TGTGCCAGCAGCTCCCAACTTATGAACACTGAAGCTTTCTTT
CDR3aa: CASSSQLMNTEAFF

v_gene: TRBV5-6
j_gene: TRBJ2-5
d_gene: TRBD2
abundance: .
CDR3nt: TGTGCCAGCAGCTTGGTGGTAGCGGGGGGCCAAGGGGAGACCCAGTACTTC
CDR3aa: CASSLVVAGGQGETQYF